One sample yielded the 21 T cell receptor beta chains listed below, sequenced in a study of blood T cell repertoires in COVID-19. The assay was immunoSEQ multiplex PCR, and TCRdb's table has in-frame clones only and misses some. Here the sample spans 60,000 to 65,000 clones, about nine tenths being singletons. Sequencing was performed on peripheral blood. The origin of the receptors is a human donor with active COVID-19. The donor label of this sample is uncertain.

The chain couples TRBV30 to TRBJ1-2; weak D call: TRBD1 (6 bases). Trimming pared 0 bases from V and 7 bases from J, leaving 15 bases between. The CDR3 runs to 14 residues. Germline-derived CDR1 and CDR2 are GTSNPN and SVGIG (reference sequence). DNA of the CDR3: TGTGCCTGGAGTGTGGGGGGGCGCCTGGGTGGCTACACCTTC. It translates to CAWSVGGRLGGYTF.

The chain joins TRBV7-3 to TRBJ2-1; D remains ambiguous. V shed 3 bases and J shed 0 bases, with 12 bases lying between them. Germline V CDR1 and CDR2: SGHTA, FQGTGA. This CDR3 has 16 amino acids. CDR3 protein: CASSFSRAASYNEQFF. CDR3 DNA: TGTGCCAGCAGCTTCTCTAGAGCAGCCTCCTACAATGAGCAGTTCTTC.

The gene calls are TRBV6-5 and TRBJ2-3; TRBD2 matches at 10 bases. The germline V gene encodes CDR1 MNHEY and CDR2 SVGAGI. The CDR3 contains 16 residues. Trimming took 2 bases from V and 5 from J; bases not matched to a gene: 7. The CDR3 loop is CASSYVSGRALDTQYF. The CDR3 DNA reads as TGTGCCAGCAGTTACGTAAGCGGGAGGGCCTTAGATACGCAGTATTTT.

The J gene is TRBJ2-7, the V gene TRBV30, with D possibly being TRBD2 (5 bases). The V and J ends lost 6 bases and 0 bases respectively, with 12 bases between them. CDR3 size: 13 residues. Per the germline V gene, CDR1 is GTSNPN and CDR2 is SVGIG (reference sequence). The CDR3 DNA reads TGTGCCTGTAGCGCAGGTGTCTCCTACGAGCAGTACTTC. This translates into CACSAGVSYEQYF.

CDR3 in amino acids: CASSGPTGTGSWEQYF. CDR3 DNA: TGTGCCAGCAGTGGCCCCACCGGGACAGGGTCCTGGGAGCAGTACTTC. The genes are TRBV28 and TRBJ2-7; 9 bases align to TRBD1. The CDR3 length is 16 residues. V dropped 5 bases and J dropped 7; count of bases not matched to a gene: 15. Germline CDR1 MDHEN, CDR2 SYDVKM.

The chain combines TRBV24-1 with TRBJ2-5; D might be TRBD2 (6 bases). The germline V gene encodes CDR1 KGHDR and CDR2 SFDVKD. V was trimmed by 3 bases and J by 4 bases, leaving 14 bases between them. This CDR3 comprises 15 residues. CDR3 sequence reads: CATSDPGSEGETQYF. CDR3 DNA sequence: TGTGCCACCAGTGATCCGGGGTCGGAGGGAGAGACCCAGTACTTC.

This clone is a singleton in its sample. V usage is TRBV6-6 and J usage is TRBJ2-3; 11 bases are a match to TRBD1. The germline CDR1 and CDR2 sequences are MNHNY and SVGAGI (reference sequence). Unmatched junction bases numbered 3, after V lost 3 bases and J lost 4 bases. The CDR3 has 15 residues. The DNA of the CDR3 is TGTGCCAGCAGTTATGGACAGGGGGCTGCAGATACGCAGTATTTT. It yields the protein CASSYGQGAADTQYF.

The CDR3 protein is CASSKERGQGPYEQYF. The CDR3 bases are TGTGCCAGCAGCAAAGAGAGGGGACAGGGGCCCTACGAGCAGTACTTC. This chain connects TRBV21-1 to TRBJ2-7; TRBD1, the table's D call, was not compared with the DNA. TRBV21-1 is a recognized pseudogene. This CDR3 comprises 16 residues.

This clone was counted once. The chain recombines TRBV12-5 with TRBJ2-3, with a possible D match to TRBD2 (6 bases). The CDR3 extends over 16 amino acids. Germline V CDR1 and CDR2: LGHNT, FRNRAP. V shed 5 bases and J shed 4 bases, with 19 bases lying between them. For the CDR3, the DNA is TGTGCTAGTGGTACCCTCGTTGGGGGGTCCGCAGATACGCAGTATTTT. Encoded protein: CASGTLVGGSADTQYF.

This clone was recorded a few times. A read error may account for a junction end that differs from germline. The chain uses TRBV7-7 and TRBJ2-5; 8 bases agree with TRBD1. Per the germline V gene, CDR1 is SSHAT and CDR2 is FNYEAQ (reference sequence). This CDR3 has 13 residues. DNA of the CDR3: TGTGCTAGCAGCACAGGACAGGGAGGGACCCAGTACTTC. Protein product: CASSTGQGGTQYF.

This clone was picked up one time. The CDR3, as DNA: TGCGCCAGCGAAACTAGCGGGAGGGGCGCCGGGGAGCTGTTTTTT. Translating gives CASETSGRGAGELFF. The rearrangement joins TRBV23-1 to TRBJ2-2; 13 positions agree with TRBD2. TRBV23-1 is an open reading frame whose function is uncertain. The ends lost 8 bases at V and 6 bases at J; junction bases unmatched: 6. The CDR3 sequence is 15 residues long.

In this sample, this clone turned up once. V gene TRBV7-2 combines with J gene TRBJ1-4, with TRBD1 as a possible D gene (5 bases). The CDR3 spans 16 residues. Germline lookup yields CDR1 SGHTA and CDR2 FQGNSA. Trimming removed 3 bases from V and 0 bases from J, with 11 bases in between. DNA of the CDR3: TGTGCCAGCAGCTTGGGACTGACTACAACTAATGAAAAACTGTTTTTT. Translated: CASSLGLTTTNEKLFF.

The chain recombines TRBV5-4 with TRBJ2-3, with TRBD2 matching over 7 bases. The CDR3 sequence is 16 residues long. The J segment lost 2 bases and the V segment lost 0 bases, leaving 6 bases of the junction unmatched. Germline CDR1 SGHNT, CDR2 YYREEE (reference sequence). For the CDR3, the DNA is TGTGCCAGCAGCTTGGCGGGGGGACTCTTCACAGATACGCAGTATTTT. It yields the protein CASSLAGGLFTDTQYF.

Details on this clone: A read error may account for a junction end that differs from germline. This chain joins TRBV28 and TRBJ1-2, with a weak D call TRBD1 (5 bases). The V gene's germline CDR1 is MDHEN and CDR2 SYDVKM. This CDR3 comprises 13 residues. The CDR3 bases are TGTGCCAGCACAGGGCAGCTAAACTTTGGCTACACCTTC. Amino acid sequence: CASTGQLNFGYTF.

The CDR3 protein is CASSFSPMEDTDTQYF. The DNA of the CDR3 is TGTGCCAGCAGTTTTTCCCCCATGGAGGACACAGATACGCAGTATTTT. The gene calls are TRBV28 and TRBJ2-3, with a weak D call TRBD2 (5 bases). Trimming shortened V by 3 bases and J by 2 bases, and 15 bases separated the two germline ends. Germline V gives CDR1 MDHEN, CDR2 SYDVKM. This CDR3 has 16 amino acids.

The chain carries TRBV12-3 or TRBV12-4 and TRBJ2-7; 8 positions agree with TRBD1. Trimming cost V 5 bases and J 5 bases; bases outside gene matches: 5. The CDR3 loop spans 13 amino acids. Here the CDR3 DNA reads TGTGCCAGCAGTCCGGGACAGGTCAACGAGCAGTACTTC. Amino acid sequence: CASSPGQVNEQYF.

V and J are TRBV7-8 and TRBJ2-7; TRBD2 agrees at 7 bases. This CDR3 is 18 amino acids long. The germline gives CDR1 SGHVS, CDR2 FQNEAQ. V gave up 0 bases and J gave up 0 bases; unmatched junction bases: 11. The CDR3 DNA is TGTGCCAGCAGCTTAGCAGGGACCCCCCTAGCGGACTCCTACGAGCAGTACTTC. Translating gives CASSLAGTPLADSYEQYF.

The gene calls are TRBV5-4 and TRBJ2-7; 7 bases line up with TRBD2. There are 17 residues in the CDR3. Germline loops: CDR1 SGHNT, CDR2 YYREEE (reference sequence). Unmatched junction bases numbered 16, after V lost 4 bases and J lost 3 bases. CDR3 sequence: CASSTKRGLRQDYEQYF. CDR3 in DNA: TGTGCCAGCAGCACCAAGCGGGGCCTCCGGCAGGACTACGAGCAGTACTTC. The full variable domain, in which reference TRBV5-4 and TRBJ2-7 provide the parts outside the CDR3, is ETGVTQSPTHLIKTRGQQVTLRCSSQSGHNTVSWYQQALGQGPQFIFQYYREEENGRGNFPPRFSGLQFPNYSSELNVNALELDDSALYLCASSTKRGLRQDYEQYFGPGTRLTVT.

The genes are TRBV3-1 (or the pseudogene TRBV3-2) and TRBJ1-1, with a weak D call TRBD1 (5 bases). CDR3 length: 15 residues. Trimming shortened V by 4 bases and J by 3 bases, and 15 bases separated the two germline ends. Germline V gives CDR1 LGHDT, CDR2 YNNKEL (reference sequence). The CDR3 is CASSLSGGVYTEAFF. The CDR3 nucleotides are TGTGCCAGCAGCCTGAGTGGGGGGGTTTACACTGAAGCTTTCTTT.

V usage is TRBV7-8 and J usage is TRBJ2-1, with 14 bases identical to TRBD2. Germline loops: CDR1 SGHVS, CDR2 FQNEAQ. The CDR3 is made up of 16 amino acids. V shed 3 bases and J 4 bases; nucleotides not matched to a gene: 2. CDR3 in amino acids: CASSFRLAGGYNEQFF. The CDR3, as DNA: TGTGCCAGCAGCTTCCGACTAGCGGGAGGGTACAATGAGCAGTTCTTC.

In DNA, the CDR3 is TGTGCCAGCAGCCCTGGACAGGGTAGGACCTACGAGCAGTACTTC. Translating it yields CASSPGQGRTYEQYF. The genes are TRBV11-3 and TRBJ2-7, with TRBD1 matching 8 bases. This CDR3 is built from 15 residues. Germline CDR1 is SGHNT and CDR2 is YENEEA. Trimming at V came to 5 bases and at J to 2 bases, leaving 8 bases not matched to a gene.